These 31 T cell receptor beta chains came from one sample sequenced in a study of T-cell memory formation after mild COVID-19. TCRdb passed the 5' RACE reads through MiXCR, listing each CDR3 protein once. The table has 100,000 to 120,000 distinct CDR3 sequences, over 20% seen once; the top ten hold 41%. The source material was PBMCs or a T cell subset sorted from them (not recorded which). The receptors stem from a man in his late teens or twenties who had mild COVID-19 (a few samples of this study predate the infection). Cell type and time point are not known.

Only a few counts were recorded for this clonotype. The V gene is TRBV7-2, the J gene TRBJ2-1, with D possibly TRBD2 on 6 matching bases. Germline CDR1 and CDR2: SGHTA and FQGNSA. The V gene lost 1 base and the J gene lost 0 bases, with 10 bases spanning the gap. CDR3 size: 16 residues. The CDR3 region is CASSLVAGSSYNEQFF. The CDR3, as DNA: TGTGCCAGCAGCTTAGTGGCCGGGAGCTCCTACAATGAGCAGTTCTTC.

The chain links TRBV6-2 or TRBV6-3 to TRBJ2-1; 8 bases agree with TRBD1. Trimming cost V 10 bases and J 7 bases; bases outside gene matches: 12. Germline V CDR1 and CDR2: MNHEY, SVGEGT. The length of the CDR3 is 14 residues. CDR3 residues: CATLHRGAGNEQFF. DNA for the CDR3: TGTGCCACCCTACACAGGGGGGCTGGTAATGAGCAGTTCTTC.

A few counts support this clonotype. The CDR3 spells CASAGLEPDTQYF. CDR3 bases: TGTGCCAGCGCGGGACTAGAGCCAGATACGCAGTATTTT. The gene calls are TRBV2 and TRBJ2-3; 8 nucleotides line up with TRBD2. Germline V gene lookup returns CDR1 SNHLY and CDR2 FYNNEI. This CDR3 is built from 13 residues. Germline trimming cut 8 bases from V and 4 bases from J; bases unmatched to any gene: 5. Combining the CDR3 with reference TRBV2 and TRBJ2-3 gives the whole variable domain EPEVTQTPSHQVTQMGQEVILRCVPISNHLYFYWYRQILGQKVEFLVSFYNNEISEKSEIFDDQFSVERPDGSNFTLKIRSTKLEDSAMYFCASAGLEPDTQYFGPGTRLTVL.

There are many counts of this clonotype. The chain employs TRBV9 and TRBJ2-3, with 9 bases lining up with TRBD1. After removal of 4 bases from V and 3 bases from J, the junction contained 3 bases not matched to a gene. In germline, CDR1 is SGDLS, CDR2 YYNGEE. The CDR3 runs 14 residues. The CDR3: CASSRDRVTDTQYF. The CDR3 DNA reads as TGTGCCAGCAGCCGGGACAGGGTAACAGATACGCAGTATTTT.

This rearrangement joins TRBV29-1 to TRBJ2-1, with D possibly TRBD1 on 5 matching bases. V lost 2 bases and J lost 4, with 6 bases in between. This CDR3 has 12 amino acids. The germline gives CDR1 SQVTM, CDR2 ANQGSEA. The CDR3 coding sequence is TGCAGCGTTGAAAAGGGGTACAATGAGCAGTTCTTC. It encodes CSVEKGYNEQFF.

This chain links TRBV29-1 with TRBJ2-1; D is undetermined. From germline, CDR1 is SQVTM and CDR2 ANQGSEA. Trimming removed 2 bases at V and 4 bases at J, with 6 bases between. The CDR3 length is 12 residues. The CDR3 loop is CSVETDYNEQFF. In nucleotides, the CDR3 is TGCAGCGTTGAAACAGATTACAATGAGCAGTTCTTC.

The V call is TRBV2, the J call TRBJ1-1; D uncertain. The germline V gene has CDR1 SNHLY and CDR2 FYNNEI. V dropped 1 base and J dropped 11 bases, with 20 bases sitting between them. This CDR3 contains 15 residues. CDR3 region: CASSEGARGKVVAFF. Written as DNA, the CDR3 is TGTGCCAGCAGTGAAGGGGCCCGAGGGAAGGTAGTGGCTTTCTTT. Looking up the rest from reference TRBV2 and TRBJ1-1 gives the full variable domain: EPEVTQTPSHQVTQMGQEVILRCVPISNHLYFYWYRQILGQKVEFLVSFYNNEISEKSEIFDDQFSVERPDGSNFTLKIRSTKLEDSAMYFCASSEGARGKVVAFFGQGTRLTVV.

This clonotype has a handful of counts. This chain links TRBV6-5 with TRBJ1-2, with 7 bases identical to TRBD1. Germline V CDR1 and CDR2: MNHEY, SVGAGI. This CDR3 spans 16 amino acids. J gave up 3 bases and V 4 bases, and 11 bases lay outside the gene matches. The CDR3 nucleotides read TGTGCCAGCAGTTCAACTCAGGGGGGGCTGGACTATGGCTACACCTTC. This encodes CASSSTQGGLDYGYTF.

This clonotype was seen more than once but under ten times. CDR3 nucleotides: TGCAGCGACCACGACCCCCACTCCTACAATGAGCAGTTCTTC. Residues: CSDHDPHSYNEQFF. The chain is built from TRBV29-1 and TRBJ2-1; no definite D call. Germline V gene lookup returns CDR1 SQVTM and CDR2 ANQGSEA. Trimming stripped 7 bases from V and 0 bases from J, with 13 bases between. The CDR3 sequence is 14 residues long.

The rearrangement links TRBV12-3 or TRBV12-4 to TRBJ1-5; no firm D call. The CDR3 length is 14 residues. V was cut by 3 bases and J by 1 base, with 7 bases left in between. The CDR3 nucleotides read TGTGCCAGCAGTTTGCGGGTAAGCAATCAGCCCCAGCATTTT. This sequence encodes CASSLRVSNQPQHF.

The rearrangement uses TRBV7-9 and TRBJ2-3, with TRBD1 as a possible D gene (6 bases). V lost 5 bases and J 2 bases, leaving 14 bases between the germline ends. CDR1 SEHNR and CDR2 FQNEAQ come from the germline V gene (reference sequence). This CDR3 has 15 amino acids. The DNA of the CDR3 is TGTGCCAGCAGCACAACGAACAGGGACACAGATACGCAGTATTTT. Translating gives CASSTTNRDTDTQYF. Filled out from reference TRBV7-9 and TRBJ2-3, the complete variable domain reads DTGVSQNPRHKITKRGQNVTFRCDPISEHNRLYWYRQTLGQGPEFLTYFQNEAQLEKSRLLSDRFSAERPKGSFSTLEIQRTEQGDSAMYLCASSTTNRDTDTQYFGPGTRLTVL.

The CDR3 region is CASSLAPVQPQHF. DNA for the CDR3: TGTGCCAGCAGCTTAGCCCCGGTTCAGCCCCAGCATTTT. The chain combines TRBV11-2 with TRBJ1-5, with D hard to call. The CDR3 has 13 amino acids. CDR1 is SGHAT and CDR2 is FQNNGV in the germline V gene. Trimming stripped 1 base from V and 6 bases from J, with 7 bases between. The whole variable domain, filled in from reference TRBV11-2 and TRBJ1-5, reads EAGVAQSPRYKIIEKRQSVAFWCNPISGHATLYWYQQILGQGPKLLIQFQNNGVVDDSQLPKDRFSAERLKGVDSTLKIQPAKLEDSAVYLCASSLAPVQPQHFGDGTRLSIL.

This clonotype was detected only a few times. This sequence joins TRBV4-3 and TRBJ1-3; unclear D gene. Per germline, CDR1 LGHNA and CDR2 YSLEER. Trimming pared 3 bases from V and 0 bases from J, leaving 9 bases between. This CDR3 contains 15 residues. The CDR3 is CASSHLYSSGNTIYF. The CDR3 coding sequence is TGCGCCAGCAGCCATCTTTACAGCTCTGGAAACACCATATATTTT.

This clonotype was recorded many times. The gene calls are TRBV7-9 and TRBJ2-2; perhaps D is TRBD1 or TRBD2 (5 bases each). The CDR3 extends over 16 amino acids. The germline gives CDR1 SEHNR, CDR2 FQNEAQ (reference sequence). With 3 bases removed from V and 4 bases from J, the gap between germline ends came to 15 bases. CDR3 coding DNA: TGTGCCAGCAGCTTCCCCCCGGGACGGGGCACCGGGGAGCTGTTTTTT. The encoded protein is CASSFPPGRGTGELFF.

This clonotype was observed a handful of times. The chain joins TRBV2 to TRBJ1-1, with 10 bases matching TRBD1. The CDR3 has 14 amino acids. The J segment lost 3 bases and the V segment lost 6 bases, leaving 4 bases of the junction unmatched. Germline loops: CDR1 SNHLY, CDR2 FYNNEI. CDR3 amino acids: CASRPGTGDTEAFF. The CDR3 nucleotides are TGTGCCAGCAGGCCCGGGACAGGGGACACTGAAGCTTTCTTT.

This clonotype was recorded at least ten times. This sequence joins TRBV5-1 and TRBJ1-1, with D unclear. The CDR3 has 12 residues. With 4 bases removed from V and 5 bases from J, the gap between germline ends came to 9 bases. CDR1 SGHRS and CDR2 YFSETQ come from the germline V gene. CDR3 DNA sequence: TGCGCCAGCAGCCTGACGGGGACTGAAGCTTTCTTT. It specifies CASSLTGTEAFF.

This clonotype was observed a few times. CDR3 bases: TGTGCCAGCAGTTCGGTGCTCGCGGGGGGGCAATATGAGCAGTTCTTC. Translating gives CASSSVLAGGQYEQFF. J is TRBJ2-1 and V is TRBV6-2 or TRBV6-3, with 9 bases lining up with TRBD2. In germline, CDR1 is MNHEY, CDR2 SVGEGT. The CDR3 sequence is 16 residues long. With 4 bases clipped from V and 8 bases from J, the junction kept 12 bases outside the gene matches.

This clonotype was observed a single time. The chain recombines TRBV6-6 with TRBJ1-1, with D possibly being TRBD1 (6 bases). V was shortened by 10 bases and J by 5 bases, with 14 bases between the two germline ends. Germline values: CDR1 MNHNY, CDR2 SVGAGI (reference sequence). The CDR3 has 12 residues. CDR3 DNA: TGTGCCATCGAGGGGGTTGGGACTGAAGCTTTCTTT. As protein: CAIEGVGTEAFF.

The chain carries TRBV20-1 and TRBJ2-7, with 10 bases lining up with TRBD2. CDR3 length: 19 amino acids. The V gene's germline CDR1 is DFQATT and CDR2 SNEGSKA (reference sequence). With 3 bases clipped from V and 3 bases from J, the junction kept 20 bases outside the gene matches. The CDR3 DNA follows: TGCAGTGCTAGGGATCGGGCTCGCCGAAATAGCGGGGGGATCTACGAGCAGTACTTC. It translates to CSARDRARRNSGGIYEQYF.

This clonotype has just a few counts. The CDR3 spells CASSHRVGYTF. Here the CDR3 DNA reads TGTGCCAGTAGCCACCGGGTGGGCTACACCTTC. The V call is TRBV19, the J call TRBJ1-2, with no clear D. The germline CDR1 and CDR2 sequences are LNHDA and SQIVND (reference sequence). The CDR3 has 11 residues. V was trimmed by 6 bases and J by 8 bases, leaving 10 bases between them.

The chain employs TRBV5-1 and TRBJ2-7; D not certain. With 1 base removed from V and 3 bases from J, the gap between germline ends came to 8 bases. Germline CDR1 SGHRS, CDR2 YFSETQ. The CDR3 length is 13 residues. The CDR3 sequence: CASSLRASYEQYF. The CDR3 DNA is TGCGCCAGCAGCTTGAGGGCTAGCTACGAGCAGTACTTC.

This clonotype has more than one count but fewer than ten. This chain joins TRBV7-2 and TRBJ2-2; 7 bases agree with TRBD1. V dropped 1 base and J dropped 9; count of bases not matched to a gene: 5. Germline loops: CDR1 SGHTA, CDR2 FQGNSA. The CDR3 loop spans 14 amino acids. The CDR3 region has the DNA TGTGCCAGCAGCTTAGACGGGACAGTGAGGGAGCTGTTTTTT. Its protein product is CASSLDGTVRELFF.

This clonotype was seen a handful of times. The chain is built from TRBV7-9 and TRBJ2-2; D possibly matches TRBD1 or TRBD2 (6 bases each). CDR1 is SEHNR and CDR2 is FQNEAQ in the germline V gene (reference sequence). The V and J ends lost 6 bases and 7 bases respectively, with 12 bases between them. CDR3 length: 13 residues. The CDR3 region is CASSFGGGGELFF. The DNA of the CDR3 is TGTGCCAGCAGTTTCGGGGGCGGCGGGGAGCTGTTTTTT.

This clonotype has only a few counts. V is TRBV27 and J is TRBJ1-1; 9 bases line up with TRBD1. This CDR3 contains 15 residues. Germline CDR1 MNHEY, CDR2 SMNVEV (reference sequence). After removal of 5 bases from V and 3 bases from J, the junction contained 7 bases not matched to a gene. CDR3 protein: CASSENRGRYTEAFF. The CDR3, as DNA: TGTGCCAGCAGTGAGAACAGGGGGCGATACACTGAAGCTTTCTTT.

The CDR3 region is CSARDVDRGGQPQHF. The CDR3 bases are TGCAGTGCTAGAGATGTCGACAGGGGAGGGCAGCCCCAGCATTTT. The V and J genes are TRBV20-1 and TRBJ1-5; 8 bases are shared with TRBD1. CDR3 length: 15 amino acids. Germline CDR1 is DFQATT and CDR2 is SNEGSKA (reference sequence). The J segment lost 7 bases and the V segment lost 0 bases, leaving 8 bases of the junction unmatched.

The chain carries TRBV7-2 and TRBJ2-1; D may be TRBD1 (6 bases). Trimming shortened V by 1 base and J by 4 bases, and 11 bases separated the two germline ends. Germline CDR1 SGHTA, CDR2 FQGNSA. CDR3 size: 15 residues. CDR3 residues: CASSLGGQGYNEQFF. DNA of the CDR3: TGTGCCAGCAGCTTAGGTGGCCAGGGGTACAATGAGCAGTTCTTC.

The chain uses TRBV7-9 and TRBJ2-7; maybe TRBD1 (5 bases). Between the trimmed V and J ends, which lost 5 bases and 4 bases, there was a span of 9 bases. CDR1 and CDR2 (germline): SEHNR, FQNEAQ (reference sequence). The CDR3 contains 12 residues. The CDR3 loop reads CASSDQGYEQYV. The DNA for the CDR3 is TGTGCCAGCAGCGATCAGGGTTACGAGCAGTACGTC.

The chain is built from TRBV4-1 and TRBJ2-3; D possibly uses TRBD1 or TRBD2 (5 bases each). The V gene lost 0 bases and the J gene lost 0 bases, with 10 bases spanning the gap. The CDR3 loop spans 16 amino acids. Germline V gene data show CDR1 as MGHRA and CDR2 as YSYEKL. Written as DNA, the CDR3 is TGCGCCAGCAGCCAAGATGGTGGGGACAGCACAGATACGCAGTATTTT. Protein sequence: CASSQDGGDSTDTQYF.

CDR3 DNA sequence: TGCGCCAGCAGCTTGTATACAGGGCCGGGATCACCCCTCCACTTT. Amino acids: CASSLYTGPGSPLHF. J is TRBJ1-6 and V is TRBV5-1; D is perhaps TRBD1 (6 bases). Trimming pared 1 base from V and 10 bases from J, leaving 15 bases between. Germline loops: CDR1 SGHRS, CDR2 YFSETQ. The CDR3 consists of 15 residues.

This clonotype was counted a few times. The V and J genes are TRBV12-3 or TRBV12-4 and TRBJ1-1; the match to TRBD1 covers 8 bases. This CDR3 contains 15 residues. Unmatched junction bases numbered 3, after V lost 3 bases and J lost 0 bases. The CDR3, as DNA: TGTGCCAGCAGTTTCAACAGGGGGGTGAACACTGAAGCTTTCTTT. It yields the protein CASSFNRGVNTEAFF.

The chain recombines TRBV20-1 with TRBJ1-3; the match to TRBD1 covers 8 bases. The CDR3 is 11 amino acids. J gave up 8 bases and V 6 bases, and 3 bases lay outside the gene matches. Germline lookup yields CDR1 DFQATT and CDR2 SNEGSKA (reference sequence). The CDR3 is CSADRGDTIYF. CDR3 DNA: TGCAGTGCAGACAGGGGAGACACCATATATTTT.